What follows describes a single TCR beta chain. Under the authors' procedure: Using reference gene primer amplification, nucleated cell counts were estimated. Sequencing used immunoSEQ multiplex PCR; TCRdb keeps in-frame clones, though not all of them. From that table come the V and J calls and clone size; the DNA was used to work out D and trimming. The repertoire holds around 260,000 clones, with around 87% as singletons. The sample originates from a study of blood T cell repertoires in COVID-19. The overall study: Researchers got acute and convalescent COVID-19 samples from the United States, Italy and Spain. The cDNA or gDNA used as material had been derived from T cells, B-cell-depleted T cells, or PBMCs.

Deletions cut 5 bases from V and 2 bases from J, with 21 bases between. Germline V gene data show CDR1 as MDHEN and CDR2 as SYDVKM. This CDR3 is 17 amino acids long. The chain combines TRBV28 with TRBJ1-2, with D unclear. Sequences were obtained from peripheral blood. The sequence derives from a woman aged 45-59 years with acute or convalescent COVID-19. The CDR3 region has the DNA TGTGCCAGCAGTCCGACCGCGTTTGAGGAGGTCAACTATGGCTACACCTTC. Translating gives CASSPTAFEEVNYGYTF.